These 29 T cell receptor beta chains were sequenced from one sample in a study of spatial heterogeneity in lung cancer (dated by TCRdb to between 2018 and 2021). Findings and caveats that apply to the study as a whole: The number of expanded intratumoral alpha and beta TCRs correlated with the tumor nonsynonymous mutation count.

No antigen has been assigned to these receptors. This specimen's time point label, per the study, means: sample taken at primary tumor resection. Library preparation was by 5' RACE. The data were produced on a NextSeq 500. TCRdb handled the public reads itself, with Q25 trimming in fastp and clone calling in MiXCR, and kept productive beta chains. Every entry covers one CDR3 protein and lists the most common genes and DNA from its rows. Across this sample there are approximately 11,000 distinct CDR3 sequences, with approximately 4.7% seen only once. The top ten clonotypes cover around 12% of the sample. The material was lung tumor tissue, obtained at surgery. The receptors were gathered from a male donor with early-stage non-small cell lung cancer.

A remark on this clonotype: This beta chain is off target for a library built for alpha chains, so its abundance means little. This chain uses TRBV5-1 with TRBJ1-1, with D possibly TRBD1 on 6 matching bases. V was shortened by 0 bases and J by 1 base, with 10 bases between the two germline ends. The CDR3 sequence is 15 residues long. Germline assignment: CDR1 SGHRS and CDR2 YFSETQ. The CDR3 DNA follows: TGCGCCAGCAGCTTGGTAGCGGGGGCGAACACTGAAGCTTTCTTT. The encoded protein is CASSLVAGANTEAFF.

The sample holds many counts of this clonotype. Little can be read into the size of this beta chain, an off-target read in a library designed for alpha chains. CDR3 loop: CAISRDPNYEQYF. The CDR3 DNA reads as TGTGCCATCAGCCGGGACCCCAACTACGAGCAGTACTTC. This chain connects TRBV10-3 to TRBJ2-7; D may correspond to TRBD1 or TRBD2 (5 bases each). The V gene lost 6 bases and the J gene lost 3 bases, with 12 bases spanning the gap. There are 13 residues in the CDR3. The germline gives CDR1 ENHRY, CDR2 SYGVKD.

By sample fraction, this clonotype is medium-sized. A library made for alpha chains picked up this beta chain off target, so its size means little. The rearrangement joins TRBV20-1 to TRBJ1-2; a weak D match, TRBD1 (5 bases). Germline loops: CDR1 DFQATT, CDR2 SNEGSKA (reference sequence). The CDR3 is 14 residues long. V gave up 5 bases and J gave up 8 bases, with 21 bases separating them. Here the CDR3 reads CSAARGRVAGGYTF. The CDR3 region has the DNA TGCAGTGCTGCGCGGGGCAGGGTAGCGGGAGGCTACACCTTC.

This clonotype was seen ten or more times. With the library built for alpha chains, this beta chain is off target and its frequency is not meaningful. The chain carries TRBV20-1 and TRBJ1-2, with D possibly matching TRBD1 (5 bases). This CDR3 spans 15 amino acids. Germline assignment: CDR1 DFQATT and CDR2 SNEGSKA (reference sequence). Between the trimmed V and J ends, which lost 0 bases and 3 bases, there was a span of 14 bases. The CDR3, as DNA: TGCAGTGCTAGAGATCTGTCAGGGTTTGACTATGGCTACACCTTC. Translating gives CSARDLSGFDYGYTF.

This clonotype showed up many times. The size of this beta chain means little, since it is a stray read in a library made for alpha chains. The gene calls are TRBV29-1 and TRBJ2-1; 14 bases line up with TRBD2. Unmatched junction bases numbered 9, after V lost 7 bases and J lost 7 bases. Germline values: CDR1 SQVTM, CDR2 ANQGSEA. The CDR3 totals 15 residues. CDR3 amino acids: CSAFRGTSGRNEQFF. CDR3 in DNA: TGCAGCGCCTTCAGGGGGACTAGCGGGAGAAATGAGCAGTTCTTC.

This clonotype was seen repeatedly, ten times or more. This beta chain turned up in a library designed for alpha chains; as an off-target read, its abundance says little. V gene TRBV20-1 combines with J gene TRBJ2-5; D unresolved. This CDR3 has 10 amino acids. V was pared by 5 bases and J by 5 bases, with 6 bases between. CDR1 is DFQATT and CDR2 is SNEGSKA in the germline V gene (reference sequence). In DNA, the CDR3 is TGCAGTGCTCTAGGGGAGACCCAGTACTTC. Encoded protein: CSALGETQYF.

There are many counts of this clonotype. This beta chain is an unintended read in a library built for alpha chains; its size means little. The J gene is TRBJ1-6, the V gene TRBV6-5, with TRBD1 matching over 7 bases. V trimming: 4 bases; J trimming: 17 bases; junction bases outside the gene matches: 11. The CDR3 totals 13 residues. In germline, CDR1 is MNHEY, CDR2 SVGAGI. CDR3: CASSSGDRYLVHF. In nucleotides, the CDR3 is TGTGCCAGCAGTTCCGGGGACAGATACCTCGTCCACTTT.

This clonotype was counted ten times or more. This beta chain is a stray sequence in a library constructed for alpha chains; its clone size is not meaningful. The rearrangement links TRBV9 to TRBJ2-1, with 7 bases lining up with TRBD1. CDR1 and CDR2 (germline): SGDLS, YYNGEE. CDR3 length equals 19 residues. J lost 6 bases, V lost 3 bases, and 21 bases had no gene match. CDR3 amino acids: CASSANPRTGTPMPNEQFF. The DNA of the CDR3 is TGTGCCAGCAGCGCTAACCCCCGGACAGGTACCCCTATGCCCAATGAGCAGTTCTTC. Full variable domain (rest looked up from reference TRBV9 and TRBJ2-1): DSGVTQTPKHLITATGQRVTLRCSPRSGDLSVYWYQQSLDQGLQFLIQYYNGEERAKGNILERFSAQQFPDLHSELNLSSLELGDSALYFCASSANPRTGTPMPNEQFFGPGTRLTVL.

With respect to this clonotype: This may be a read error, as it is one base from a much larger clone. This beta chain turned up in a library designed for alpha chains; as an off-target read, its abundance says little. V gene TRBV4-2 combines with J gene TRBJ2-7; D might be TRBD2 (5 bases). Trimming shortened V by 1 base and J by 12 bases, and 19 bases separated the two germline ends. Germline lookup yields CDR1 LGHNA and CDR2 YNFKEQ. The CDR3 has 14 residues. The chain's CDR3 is CASSQGTQSRRRYF. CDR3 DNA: TGTGCCAGCAGCCAAGGTACGCAGTCAAGGAGGCGGTACTTC.

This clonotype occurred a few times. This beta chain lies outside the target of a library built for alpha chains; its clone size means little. The CDR3 DNA follows: TGTGCCAGCAGTACGACAGGGAAGCAAGAGACCCAGTACTTC. Its protein product is CASSTTGKQETQYF. The V gene is TRBV6-5, the J gene TRBJ2-5; the match to TRBD1 covers 7 bases. CDR3 size: 14 residues. Trimming took 5 bases from V and 2 from J; bases not matched to a gene: 5. CDR1 and CDR2 from the germline V gene are MNHEY and SVGAGI.

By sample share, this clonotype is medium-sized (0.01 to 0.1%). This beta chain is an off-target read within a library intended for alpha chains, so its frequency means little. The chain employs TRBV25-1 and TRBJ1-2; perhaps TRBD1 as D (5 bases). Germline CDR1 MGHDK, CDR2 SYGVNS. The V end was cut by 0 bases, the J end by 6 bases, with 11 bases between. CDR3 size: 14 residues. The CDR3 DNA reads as TGTGCCAGCAGTGAATACCCAGGGTCGGATGGCTACACCTTC. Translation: CASSEYPGSDGYTF.

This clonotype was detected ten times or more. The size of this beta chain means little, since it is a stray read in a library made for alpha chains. The CDR3 region is CASSQEVPRASRVGDEQFF. CDR3 nucleotide sequence: TGTGCCAGCAGCCAAGAAGTACCAAGGGCTAGTCGGGTAGGTGATGAGCAGTTCTTC. The chain is built from TRBV4-2 and TRBJ2-1; D is unclear. Germline-derived CDR1 and CDR2 are LGHNA and YNFKEQ. V was shortened by 0 bases and J by 8 bases, with 26 bases between the two germline ends. There are 19 residues in the CDR3.

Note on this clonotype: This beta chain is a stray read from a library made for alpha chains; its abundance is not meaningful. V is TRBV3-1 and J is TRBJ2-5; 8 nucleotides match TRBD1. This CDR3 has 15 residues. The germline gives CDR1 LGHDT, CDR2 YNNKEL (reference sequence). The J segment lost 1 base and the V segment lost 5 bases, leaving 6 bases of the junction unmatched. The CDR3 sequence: CASSARTGSQETQYF. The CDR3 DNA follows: TGTGCCAGCAGCGCCAGGACAGGGAGCCAAGAGACCCAGTACTTC.

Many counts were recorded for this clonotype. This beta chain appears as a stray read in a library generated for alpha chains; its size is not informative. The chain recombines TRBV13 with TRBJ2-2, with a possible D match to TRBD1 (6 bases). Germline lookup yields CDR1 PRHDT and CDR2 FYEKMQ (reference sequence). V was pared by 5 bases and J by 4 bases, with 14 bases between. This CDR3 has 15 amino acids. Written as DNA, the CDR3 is TGTGCCAGCAGCGAATCCAGGGGTCTCACCGGGGAGCTGTTTTTT. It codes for CASSESRGLTGELFF.

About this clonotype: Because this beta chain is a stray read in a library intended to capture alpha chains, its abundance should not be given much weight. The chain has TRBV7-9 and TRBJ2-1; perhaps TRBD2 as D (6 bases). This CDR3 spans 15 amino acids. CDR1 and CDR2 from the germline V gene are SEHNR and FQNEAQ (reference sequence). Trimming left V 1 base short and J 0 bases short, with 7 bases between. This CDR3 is CASSLGGNSYNEQFF. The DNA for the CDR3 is TGTGCCAGCAGCTTAGGCGGGAACTCCTACAATGAGCAGTTCTTC.

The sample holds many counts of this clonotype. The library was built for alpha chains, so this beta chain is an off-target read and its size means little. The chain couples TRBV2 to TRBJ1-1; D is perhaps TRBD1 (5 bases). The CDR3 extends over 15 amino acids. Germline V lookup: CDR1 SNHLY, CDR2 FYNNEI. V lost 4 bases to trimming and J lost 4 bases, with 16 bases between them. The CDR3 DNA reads TGTGCCAGCAGTGGACCAGGAGGTGGGGGCACTGAAGCTTTCTTT. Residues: CASSGPGGGGTEAFF.

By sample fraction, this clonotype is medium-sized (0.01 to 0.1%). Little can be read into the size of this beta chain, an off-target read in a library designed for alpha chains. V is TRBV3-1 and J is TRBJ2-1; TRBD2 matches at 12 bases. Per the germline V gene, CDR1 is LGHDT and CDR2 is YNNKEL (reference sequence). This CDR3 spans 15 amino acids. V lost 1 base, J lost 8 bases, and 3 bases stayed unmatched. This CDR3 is CASSQGTSGAYEQFF. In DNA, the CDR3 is TGTGCCAGCAGCCAAGGGACTAGCGGGGCCTATGAGCAGTTCTTC.

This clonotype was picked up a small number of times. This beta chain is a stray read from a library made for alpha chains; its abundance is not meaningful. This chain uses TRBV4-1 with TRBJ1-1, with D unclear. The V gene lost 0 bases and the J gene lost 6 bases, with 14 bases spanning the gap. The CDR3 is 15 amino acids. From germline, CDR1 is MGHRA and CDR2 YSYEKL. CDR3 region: CASSQDPRARAEAFF. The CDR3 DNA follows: TGCGCCAGCAGCCAAGATCCGCGGGCCCGGGCTGAAGCTTTCTTT.

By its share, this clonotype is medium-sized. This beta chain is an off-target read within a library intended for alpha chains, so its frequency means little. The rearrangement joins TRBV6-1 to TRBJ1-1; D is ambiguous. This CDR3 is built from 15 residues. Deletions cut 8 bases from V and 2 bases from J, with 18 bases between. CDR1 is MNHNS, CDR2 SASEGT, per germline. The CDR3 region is CASEESGEPNTEAFF. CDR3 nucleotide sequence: TGTGCCAGCGAAGAAAGCGGGGAGCCCAACACTGAAGCTTTCTTT.

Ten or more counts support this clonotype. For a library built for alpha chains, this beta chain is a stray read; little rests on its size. In DNA form, the CDR3 reads TGTGCCAGCAGCCAAATAACCTACGAGCAGTACTTC. Protein: CASSQITYEQYF. This sequence joins TRBV3-1 and TRBJ2-7; no definite D call. Germline V gene lookup returns CDR1 LGHDT and CDR2 YNNKEL (reference sequence). V was cut by 2 bases and J by 2 bases, with 4 bases left in between. The CDR3 is 12 amino acids.

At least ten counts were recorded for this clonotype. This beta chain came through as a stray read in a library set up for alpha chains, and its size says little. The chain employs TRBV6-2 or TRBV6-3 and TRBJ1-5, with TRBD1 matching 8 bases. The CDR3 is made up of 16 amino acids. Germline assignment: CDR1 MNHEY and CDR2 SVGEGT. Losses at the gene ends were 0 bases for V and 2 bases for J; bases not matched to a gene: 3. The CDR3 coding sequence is TGTGCCAGCAGTTACTCAGGACAGGGCGGCAATCAGCCCCAGCATTTT. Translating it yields CASSYSGQGGNQPQHF.

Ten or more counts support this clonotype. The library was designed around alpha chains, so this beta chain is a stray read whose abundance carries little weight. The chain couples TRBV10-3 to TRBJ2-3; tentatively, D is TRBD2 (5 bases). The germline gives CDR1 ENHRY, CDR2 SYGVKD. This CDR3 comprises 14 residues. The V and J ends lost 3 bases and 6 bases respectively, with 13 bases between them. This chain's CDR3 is CAISDRGFEDTQYF. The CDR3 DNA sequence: TGTGCCATCAGTGATCGGGGTTTCGAGGATACGCAGTATTTT.

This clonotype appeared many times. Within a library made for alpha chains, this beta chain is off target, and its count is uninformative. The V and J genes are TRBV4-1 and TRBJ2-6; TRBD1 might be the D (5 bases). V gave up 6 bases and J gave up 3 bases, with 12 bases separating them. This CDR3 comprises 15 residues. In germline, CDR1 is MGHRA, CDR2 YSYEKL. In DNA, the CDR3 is TGCGCCAGCAGGAAAGGGGCAAATGGGGCCAACGTCCTGACTTTC. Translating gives CASRKGANGANVLTF.

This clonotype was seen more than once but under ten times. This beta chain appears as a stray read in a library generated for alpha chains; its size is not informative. The CDR3 coding sequence is TGCGCCAGCCGCGTTACCTCTGGGGCCAACGTCCTGACTTTC. It is translated as CASRVTSGANVLTF. This sequence joins TRBV5-1 and TRBJ2-6, with D uncertain. The germline gives CDR1 SGHRS, CDR2 YFSETQ. V was trimmed by 7 bases and J by 0 bases, leaving 8 bases between them. CDR3 length: 14 amino acids.

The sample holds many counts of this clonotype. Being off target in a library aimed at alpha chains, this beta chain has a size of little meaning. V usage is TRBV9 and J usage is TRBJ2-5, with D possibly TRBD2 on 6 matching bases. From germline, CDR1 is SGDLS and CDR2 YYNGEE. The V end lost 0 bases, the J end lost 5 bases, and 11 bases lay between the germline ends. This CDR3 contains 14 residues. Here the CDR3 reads CASSVGLGTETQYF. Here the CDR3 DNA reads TGTGCCAGCAGCGTAGGTCTGGGGACTGAGACCCAGTACTTC.

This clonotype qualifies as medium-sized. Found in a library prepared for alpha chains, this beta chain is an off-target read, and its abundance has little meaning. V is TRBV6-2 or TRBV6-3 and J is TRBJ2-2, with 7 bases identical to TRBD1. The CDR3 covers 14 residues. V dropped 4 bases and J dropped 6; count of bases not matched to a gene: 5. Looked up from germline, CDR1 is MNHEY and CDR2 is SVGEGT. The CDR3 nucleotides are TGTGCCAGCAGTTTGCTTGGACAGGCCGGGGAGCTGTTTTTT. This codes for CASSLLGQAGELFF.

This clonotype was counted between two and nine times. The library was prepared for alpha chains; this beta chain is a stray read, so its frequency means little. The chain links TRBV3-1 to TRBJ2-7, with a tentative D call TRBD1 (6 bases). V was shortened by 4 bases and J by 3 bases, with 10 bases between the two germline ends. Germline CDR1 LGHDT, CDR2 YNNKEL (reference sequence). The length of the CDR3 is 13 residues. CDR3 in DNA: TGTGCCAGCAGCCTGAGACAGGACTACGAGCAGTACTTC. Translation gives CASSLRQDYEQYF.

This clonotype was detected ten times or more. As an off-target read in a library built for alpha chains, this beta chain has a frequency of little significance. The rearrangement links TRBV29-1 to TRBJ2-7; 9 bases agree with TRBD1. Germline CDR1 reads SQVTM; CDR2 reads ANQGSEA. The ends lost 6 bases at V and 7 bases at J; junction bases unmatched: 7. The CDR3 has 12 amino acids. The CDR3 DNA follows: TGCAGCGTGGCCGGGACAGGGAAAGAGCAGTACTTC. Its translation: CSVAGTGKEQYF.

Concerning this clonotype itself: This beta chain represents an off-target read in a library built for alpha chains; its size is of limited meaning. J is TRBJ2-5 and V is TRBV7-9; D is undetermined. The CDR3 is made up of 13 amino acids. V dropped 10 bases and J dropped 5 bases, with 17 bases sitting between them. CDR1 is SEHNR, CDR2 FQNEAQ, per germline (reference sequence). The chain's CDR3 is CATNSGEVETQYF. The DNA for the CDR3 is TGTGCCACCAATTCGGGCGAGGTGGAGACCCAGTACTTC. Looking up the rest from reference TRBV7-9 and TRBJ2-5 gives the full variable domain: DTGVSQNPRHKITKRGQNVTFRCDPISEHNRLYWYRQTLGQGPEFLTYFQNEAQLEKSRLLSDRFSAERPKGSFSTLEIQRTEQGDSAMYLCATNSGEVETQYFGPGTRLLVL.